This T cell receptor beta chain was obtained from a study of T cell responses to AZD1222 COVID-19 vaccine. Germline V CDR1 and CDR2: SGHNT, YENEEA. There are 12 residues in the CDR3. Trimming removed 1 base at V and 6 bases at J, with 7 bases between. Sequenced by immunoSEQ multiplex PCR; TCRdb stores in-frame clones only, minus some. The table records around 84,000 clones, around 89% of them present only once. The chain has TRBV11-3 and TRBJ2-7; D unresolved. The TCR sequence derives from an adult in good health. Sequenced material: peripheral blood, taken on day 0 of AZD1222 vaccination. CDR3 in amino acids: CASSLGQSEQYF. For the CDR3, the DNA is TGTGCCAGCAGCTTAGGGCAGTCCGAGCAGTACTTC.